The rows below give T cell receptor beta chains drawn from one sample of a study of CD8 T cells in ankylosing spondylitis. TCRdb processed the 5' RACE reads anew with MiXCR; each CDR3 protein has one entry. The table includes a few hundred thousand distinct CDR3 sequences, roughly 17% detected once. Sequencing used blood, either unsorted or a sorted T cell fraction (not recorded which). Receptor source: a male donor with ankylosing spondylitis. Both conserved end residues are part of each CDR3. A D gene is named only where the DNA matches it firmly. Part of the rows lack a size; the others show once, few, many or a class for expanded clones.

J: TRBJ1-2
size: NA
V: TRBV12-3/TRBV12-4
D: NA
length: 16
DNA: TGTGCCAGCAGTTCGCCGCTGAGCCCTTCTAACTATGGCTACACCTTC
CDR3: CASSSPLSPSNYGYTF

J: TRBJ2-5
size: NA
V: TRBV20-1
D: NA
length: 12
DNA: TGCAGTGCAGAGGCAGGGCAAGAGACCCAGTACTTC
CDR3: CSAEAGQETQYF

J: TRBJ2-3
size: many
V: TRBV29-1
D: TRBD1
length: 13
DNA: TGCAGCGTTGACAGGGGGACCACTAATACGCAGTATTTT
CDR3: CSVDRGTTNTQYF

J: TRBJ1-2
size: NA
V: TRBV20-1
D: NA
length: 13
DNA: TGCAGTGCTAGAATAGAAGGGGCTGGGGGCTACACCTTC
CDR3: CSARIEGAGGYTF

J: TRBJ1-2
size: NA
V: TRBV6-1
D: NA
length: 13
DNA: TGTGCCAGCAGTGATGGGACAATCTATGGCTACACCTTC
CDR3: CASSDGTIYGYTF

J: TRBJ1-2
size: many
V: TRBV12-3/TRBV12-4
D: TRBD1
length: 14
DNA: TGTGCCAGCAGGGATAGGGACAGTTTCTATGGCTACACCTTC
CDR3: CASRDRDSFYGYTF

J: TRBJ1-1
size: few
V: TRBV29-1
D: NA
length: 13
DNA: TGCAGCGTTGTACCGACAGCGAACACTGAAGCTTTCTTT
CDR3: CSVVPTANTEAFF

J: TRBJ2-2
size: few
V: TRBV5-1
D: TRBD2
length: 14
DNA: TGCGCCAGCACTAGCGGGGGAAACACCGGGGAGCTGTTTTTT
CDR3: CASTSGGNTGELFF

J: TRBJ1-1
size: few
V: TRBV7-2
D: NA
length: 13
DNA: TGTGCCAGCAGCTTAGCCGCCGTGACTGAAGCTTTCTTT
CDR3: CASSLAAVTEAFF

J: TRBJ2-1
size: NA
V: TRBV7-8
D: NA
length: 15
DNA: TGTGCCAGCAGCTTAGGGGGGAAGGGCTACAATGAGCAGTTCTTC
CDR3: CASSLGGKGYNEQFF

J: TRBJ1-6
size: few
V: TRBV12-3/TRBV12-4
D: NA
length: 16
DNA: TGTGCCAGCAGTTTAAGCCCCGGGCGGGAAAATTCACCCCTCCACTTT
CDR3: CASSLSPGRENSPLHF

J: TRBJ2-1
size: NA
V: TRBV24-1
D: TRBD2
length: 16
DNA: TGTGCCACCAGTGATGGGGCAAGCGGGGGGGTGGTTGAGCAGTTCTTC
CDR3: CATSDGASGGVVEQFF

J: TRBJ2-2
size: once
V: TRBV20-1
D: TRBD2
length: 15
DNA: TGCAGTGCTAGAGATCAATTACTAGCGGCCGGGGAGCTGATTTTT
CDR3: CSARDQLLAAGELIF

J: TRBJ2-7
size: few
V: TRBV6-1
D: TRBD2
length: 13
DNA: TGTGCCAGCAGTCGGGGGGAGTTCTACGAGCAGTACTTC
CDR3: CASSRGEFYEQYF

J: TRBJ2-2
size: NA
V: TRBV12-5
D: NA
length: 14
DNA: TGTGCTAGTGGTTCCTGGGACGCAACCGGGGAGCTGTTTTTT
CDR3: CASGSWDATGELFF

J: TRBJ1-5
size: many
V: TRBV29-1
D: NA
length: 13
DNA: TGCAGCGTTCGACAAGATAGCAATCAGCCCCAGCATTTT
CDR3: CSVRQDSNQPQHF

J: TRBJ1-1
size: few
V: TRBV5-1
D: NA
length: 15
DNA: TGCGCCAGCAGCCGAGGGACCGCCGGGGACACTGAAGCTTTCTTT
CDR3: CASSRGTAGDTEAFF

J: TRBJ1-1
size: few
V: TRBV6-1
D: NA
length: 15
DNA: TGTGCCAGCAGTGAAGCTACCAAGGGAAACACTGAAGCTTTCTTT
CDR3: CASSEATKGNTEAFF

J: TRBJ1-6
size: NA
V: TRBV6-1
D: NA
length: 15
DNA: TGTGCCAGCAGTGAGCTGGGCAGGGAGTTCTTCACCCTCCACTTT
CDR3: CASSELGREFFTLHF

J: TRBJ2-1
size: NA
V: TRBV2
D: TRBD1
length: 13
DNA: TGTGCCAGCACGGGACAGCAGTACAATGAGCAGTTCTTC
CDR3: CASTGQQYNEQFF

J: TRBJ2-2
size: few
V: TRBV4-1
D: TRBD2
length: 17
DNA: TGCGCCAGCAGCCAAGTCCCTAGCGGGGGTTCCACCGGGGAGCTGTTTTTT
CDR3: CASSQVPSGGSTGELFF

J: TRBJ1-6
size: NA
V: TRBV12-3/TRBV12-4
D: TRBD1
length: 15
DNA: TGTGCCAGCACTAGGGGACAGCTAAAAAATTCACCCCTCCACTTT
CDR3: CASTRGQLKNSPLHF

J: TRBJ1-5
size: NA
V: TRBV6-1
D: TRBD1
length: 15
DNA: TGTGCCAGCACCGTCGGGACAGGGGGAGATCAGCCCCAGCATTTT
CDR3: CASTVGTGGDQPQHF